This TCR beta chain appears in the sequencing data of a study of shared clonotypes between healthy human individuals. About the research overall: CD4 naive cells filled three plates per donor, CD4 memory three, CD8 naive two and CD8 memory one.

Per the germline V gene, CDR1 is LNHDA and CDR2 is SQIVND (reference sequence). There are 14 residues in the CDR3. Losses at the gene ends were 6 bases for V and 3 bases for J; bases not matched to a gene: 7. The input for sorted-subset replicate PCRs was about 200 ng DNA, around 27,000 T cell genomes. Here immunoSEQ multiplex PCR was the method, and the copy in TCRdb shows in-frame clones only, minus some. Among around 1,900,000 clones listed, just over 90% were seen once. Findings and limits, study-wide: Among the subsets, naive ones generally showed larger estimated richness than memory ones.

Of note for this clone: Its matching antigen is unknown.

Only CD45RO-negative cells positively selected for CCR7 counted as naive CD8 cells, so terminally differentiated effector memory CD45RA+ cells were excluded. Recent vaccinations or acute infections were absent in the healthy HIV-negative adult donors. This sequence originates from a man between 18 and 35 years old in good health. Some clones in this sample may be carry-over from other donors' samples. The V call is TRBV19, the J call TRBJ2-5, with 7 bases that match TRBD2. Sequencing was done on a sample of naive CD8+ T cells from PBMCs. The DNA of the CDR3 is TGTGCCAGTAGCCCGGGGGGTGGAGAAGAGACCCAGTACTTC. It is translated as CASSPGGGEETQYF.